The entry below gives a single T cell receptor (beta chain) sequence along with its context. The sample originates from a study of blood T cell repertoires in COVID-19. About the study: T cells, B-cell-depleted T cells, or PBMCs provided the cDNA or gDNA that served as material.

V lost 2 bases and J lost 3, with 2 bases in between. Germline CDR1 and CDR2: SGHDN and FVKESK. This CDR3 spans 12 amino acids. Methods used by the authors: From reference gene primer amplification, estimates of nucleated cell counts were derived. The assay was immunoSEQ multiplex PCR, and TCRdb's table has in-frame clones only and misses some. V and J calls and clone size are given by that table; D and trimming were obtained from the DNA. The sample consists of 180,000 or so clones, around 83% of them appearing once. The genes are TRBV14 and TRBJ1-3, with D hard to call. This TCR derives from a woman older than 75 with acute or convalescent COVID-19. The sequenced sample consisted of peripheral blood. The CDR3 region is CASSQYGNTIYF. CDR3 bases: TGTGCCAGCAGCCAATATGGAAACACCATATATTTT.